These T cell receptor beta chains were read from a single sample in a study of blood T cell repertoires in COVID-19. Using immunoSEQ multiplex PCR, the repertoire was profiled, and TCRdb retains in-frame clones only, with some absent. Among roughly 500,000 clones, less than 90% were seen once, and the ten largest hold roughly 8%. Sequencing input: PBMCs or T cells enriched from blood (not recorded which). These receptors all stem from a woman in her fifties or sixties who had recovered from COVID-19. Each CDR3 is given with its conserved first and last residue. D genes are given only for firm matches. Expanded clones get a size class; other rows say once, few or many, or leave the size out.

TRBJ2-1 | - | TRBD1 | TRBV29-1 | CSVRTGTYNEQFF | TGCAGCGTGAGGACAGGGACCTACAATGAGCAGTTCTTC
TRBJ1-2 | - | TRBD1 | TRBV29-1 | CSVDRGHGYTF | TGCAGCGTTGACAGGGGGCACGGCTACACCTTC
TRBJ2-3 | - | - | TRBV11-2 | CASSLVQGTDTQYF | TGTGCCAGCAGCTTAGTCCAGGGCACAGATACGCAGTATTTT
TRBJ2-2 | - | - | TRBV6-5 | CASSLGSGLPGELFF | TGTGCCAGCAGTCTAGGGTCAGGGTTGCCCGGGGAGCTGTTTTTT
TRBJ2-7 | - | TRBD2 | TRBV30 | CAWSVGREGSYEQYF | TGTGCCTGGAGTGTGGGCAGGGAGGGGTCCTACGAGCAGTACTTC
TRBJ1-2 | - | - | TRBV2 | CASIVQQGSGGYTF | TGTGCCAGCATCGTCCAACAGGGTTCGGGTGGCTACACCTTC
TRBJ1-5 | once | - | TRBV7-2 | CASSIWTRGNQPQHF | TGTGCCAGCAGCATATGGACTAGGGGCAATCAGCCCCAGCATTTT
TRBJ2-1 | - | TRBD2 | TRBV3-1/TRBV3-2 | CASRSSGGHNEQFF | TGTGCCAGCAGGTCGAGCGGGGGCCACAATGAGCAGTTCTTC
TRBJ2-2 | - | - | TRBV7-8 | CASSTRNTGELFF | TGTGCCAGCAGCACCAGAAACACCGGGGAGCTGTTTTTT
TRBJ2-7 | - | TRBD1 | TRBV11-2 | CASSSVGGLGEQYF | TGTGCCAGCAGCTCGGTAGGGGGCCTTGGCGAGCAGTACTTC
TRBJ1-4 | - | - | TRBV6-5 | CASSRGLAGEKLFF | TGTGCCAGCAGCCGAGGACTGGCGGGTGAAAAACTGTTTTTT
TRBJ2-3 | - | - | TRBV11-3 | CASSLAYRGTWPDTQYF | TGTGCCAGCAGCTTAGCGTACCGAGGTACATGGCCAGATACGCAGTATTTT
TRBJ1-1 | - | - | TRBV27 | CASSRLRDTEAFF | TGTGCCAGCAGTCGGCTCCGGGACACTGAAGCTTTCTTT
TRBJ2-4 | - | TRBD1 | TRBV19 | CASMMSDRGLKNIQYF | TGTGCCAGTATGATGTCGGACAGGGGCCTTAAAAACATTCAGTACTTC
TRBJ1-1 | - | - | TRBV7-9 | CASSQREMNTEAFF | TGTGCCAGCAGCCAACGAGAAATGAACACTGAAGCTTTCTTT
TRBJ2-7 | - | - | TRBV2 | CASNSYYEQYF | TGTGCCAGCAACAGTTACTACGAGCAGTACTTC
TRBJ2-5 | - | TRBD2 | TRBV19 | CASSDTGLVKETQYF | TGTGCCAGTAGTGACACAGGACTAGTTAAAGAGACCCAGTACTTC
TRBJ1-3 | - | - | TRBV5-1 | CASSLTDSGNTIYF | TGCGCCAGCAGCTTGACAGACTCTGGAAACACCATATATTTT
TRBJ1-5 | - | - | TRBV5-5 | CASSWRPGFSNQPQHF | TGTGCCAGCAGCTGGAGGCCGGGATTTAGCAATCAGCCCCAGCATTTT
TRBJ1-6 | - | - | TRBV27 | CASSRWEASSPLHF | TGTGCCAGCAGCCGCTGGGAGGCTAGTTCACCCCTCCACTTT
TRBJ2-1 | few | - | TRBV7-7 | CASSPNSGNEQFF | TGTGCTAGCAGCCCCAACTCCGGCAATGAGCAGTTCTTC
TRBJ1-6 | - | TRBD1 | TRBV30 | CAWRGTGVGSPLHF | TGTGCCTGGAGAGGAACAGGGGTGGGTTCACCCCTCCACTTT
TRBJ1-1 | - | TRBD1 | TRBV3-1/TRBV3-2 | CASSQDRGMTEAFF | TGTGCCAGCAGCCAGGACAGGGGTATGACTGAAGCTTTCTTT
TRBJ2-1 | - | TRBD1 | TRBV24-1 | CATSDEGARSDEQFF | TGTGCCACCAGTGATGAGGGGGCGCGGAGTGATGAGCAGTTCTTC
TRBJ1-2 | few | - | TRBV19 | CASSTQINYGYTF | TGTGCCAGTAGTACGCAGATTAACTATGGCTACACCTTC
TRBJ2-3 | - | TRBD2 | TRBV18 | CASSPLAGGLTDTQYF | TGTGCCAGCTCACCTCTAGCGGGGGGCCTCACAGATACGCAGTATTTT
TRBJ1-6 | - | TRBD1 | TRBV5-1 | CASSLRAQGGSGSPLHF | TGCGCCAGCAGCTTGAGGGCCCAGGGGGGCAGTGGTTCACCCCTCCACTTT
TRBJ1-3 | - | - | TRBV5-5 | CASSLSGFPPGNTIYF | TGTGCCAGCAGCTTATCAGGGTTTCCCCCCGGAAACACCATATATTTT
TRBJ1-5 | - | TRBD1 | TRBV19 | CASSSQGQPPSQHF | TGTGCCAGTAGTTCCCAGGGACAGCCACCCAGCCAGCATTTT
TRBJ2-1 | - | TRBD1 | TRBV3-1/TRBV3-2 | CASNSGTGGRNEQFF | TGTGCCAGCAATTCCGGGACAGGGGGAAGAAATGAGCAGTTCTTC
TRBJ1-1 | once | - | TRBV2 | CASSEAGGRRTEAFF | TGTGCCAGCAGTGAAGCCGGGGGGCGGAGGACTGAAGCTTTCTTT
TRBJ2-5 | - | TRBD1 | TRBV4-1 | CASSQPRDRPQETQYF | TGCGCCAGCAGCCAACCCCGGGACAGACCTCAAGAGACCCAGTACTTC
TRBJ2-5 | - | - | TRBV5-5 | CASSEAQTGIETQYF | TGTGCCAGCAGCGAAGCTCAAACCGGGATAGAGACCCAGTACTTC
TRBJ1-1 | - | - | TRBV5-1 | CASSQLDQVNTEAFF | TGCGCCAGCAGCCAACTTGACCAGGTGAACACTGAAGCTTTCTTT
TRBJ1-6 | - | TRBD1 | TRBV6-1 | CASSEGTGGNSPLHF | TGTGCCAGCAGTGAGGGGACAGGGGGTAATTCACCCCTCCACTTT
TRBJ2-1 | few | TRBD2 | TRBV5-6 | CASSHGRAGYYNEQFF | TGTGCCAGCAGCCATGGGAGGGCGGGGTACTACAATGAGCAGTTCTTC
TRBJ2-2 | few | - | TRBV7-9 | CASSFFGETGELFF | TGTGCCAGCAGCTTCTTTGGGGAGACCGGGGAGCTGTTTTTT
TRBJ2-1 | - | TRBD2 | TRBV6-5 | CASSYRSGGNGEQFF | TGTGCCAGCAGTTACCGCAGCGGGGGGAATGGTGAGCAGTTCTTC
TRBJ2-1 | - | TRBD2 | TRBV28 | CASSDSGGSYNEQFF | TGTGCCAGCAGTGATAGCGGGGGGAGTTACAATGAGCAGTTCTTC
TRBJ2-1 | few | TRBD2 | TRBV27 | CASSSLAGFGIGNEQFF | TGTGCCAGCAGTTCGTTAGCGGGTTTCGGGATTGGGAATGAGCAGTTCTTC
TRBJ2-7 | - | - | TRBV29-1 | CSAGSGPYEQYF | TGCAGCGCCGGGTCCGGTCCCTACGAGCAGTACTTC
TRBJ2-1 | - | - | TRBV6-5 | CASRLTGEGVWEQFF | TGTGCCAGCAGGTTAACGGGGGAAGGGGTCTGGGAGCAGTTCTTC
TRBJ2-1 | - | - | TRBV5-1 | CASSITGRIMDNEQFF | TGCGCCAGCAGCATAACAGGGAGAATTATGGACAATGAGCAGTTCTTC
TRBJ1-4 | once | - | TRBV19 | CASSIVGGEVEKLFF | TGTGCCAGTAGTATTGTGGGAGGTGAAGTTGAAAAACTGTTTTTT
TRBJ2-7 | - | - | TRBV28 | CASSLPSQEISYEQYF | TGTGCCAGCAGTCTCCCTTCACAGGAGATCTCCTACGAGCAGTACTTC
TRBJ1-2 | once | TRBD1 | TRBV10-3 | CAISERDRPYGYTF | TGTGCCATCAGTGAGAGGGACAGACCCTATGGCTACACCTTC
TRBJ2-3 | - | - | TRBV27 | CASSPHRADTDTQYF | TGTGCCAGCAGTCCACACAGGGCTGATACAGATACGCAGTATTTT
TRBJ2-4 | - | - | TRBV5-1 | CASSLAPWETKNIQYF | TGCGCCAGCAGCTTGGCCCCATGGGAGACTAAAAACATTCAGTACTTC
TRBJ1-6 | - | TRBD1 | TRBV16 | CASSSDRVDSPLHF | TGTGCCAGCAGCTCTGACAGGGTGGATTCACCCCTCCACTTT